One sample yielded the 4 T cell receptor beta chains listed below, sequenced in a study of shared clonotypes between healthy human individuals. The method was immunoSEQ multiplex PCR; TCRdb's version includes in-frame clones alone and lacks a portion of them. This table holds fewer than 3 million clones, about nine tenths found once. Sequencing was done on a sample of naive CD4+ T cells from PBMCs. As for subset: CD45RA+ positively selected. The receptors originated from a man younger than 35 in good health. Some clones in this sample may be carry-over from other donors' samples.

The chain is built from TRBV5-4 and TRBJ2-5, with D perhaps matching TRBD1 (6 bases). Germline-derived CDR1 and CDR2 are SGHNT and YYREEE (reference sequence). The CDR3 sequence is 15 residues long. Trimming took off 5 bases at V and 6 bases at J, with 20 bases between the two ends. The CDR3 loop is CASSLHRQDIQTQYF. Written as DNA, the CDR3 is TGTGCCAGCAGTTTACACCGACAGGACATACAGACCCAGTACTTC.

This clone was detected a few times. The chain employs TRBV5-1 and TRBJ1-1, with D possibly TRBD1 on 6 matching bases. The CDR3 sequence is 14 residues long. Germline CDR1 reads SGHRS; CDR2 reads YFSETQ. V dropped 3 bases and J dropped 6 bases, with 15 bases sitting between them. The CDR3 loop reads CASSSRGVVAEAFF. The DNA of the CDR3 is TGCGCCAGCAGCTCGAGGGGGGTTGTCGCTGAAGCTTTCTTT. Supplemented by reference TRBV5-1 and TRBJ1-1, the full variable domain reads KAGVTQTPRYLIKTRGQQVTLSCSPISGHRSVSWYQQTPGQGLQFLFEYFSETQRNKGNFPGRFSGRQFSNSRSEMNVSTLELGDSALYLCASSSRGVVAEAFFGQGTRLTVV.

V gene TRBV6-1 combines with J gene TRBJ2-7; possibly TRBD2 for D (5 bases). This CDR3 spans 14 amino acids. The V gene's germline CDR1 is MNHNS and CDR2 SASEGT. V was clipped by 7 bases and J by 2 bases, with 15 bases between them. The CDR3: CASTTTGGPYEQYF. CDR3 sequence (DNA): TGTGCCAGCACCACGACCGGAGGCCCCTACGAGCAGTACTTC.

Turning to this clone: A read error may produce the germline difference seen at one junction end. The chain couples TRBV2 to TRBJ2-7, with D uncertain. Germline assignment: CDR1 SNHLY and CDR2 FYNNEI. CDR3 size: 11 residues. Written as DNA, the CDR3 is TGTGCCAGCAGGCTTACAAGCCCCCGAGAGTTC. As protein: CASRLTSPREF.